Listed below are T cell receptor beta chains from one sample, sequenced in a study of identical twins. TCRdb passed the 5' RACE reads through MiXCR, listing each CDR3 protein once. The sample includes under 450,000 distinct CDR3 sequences, approximately 18% seen only once; the top ten take about 12%. Sequenced: naive T cells sorted from blood. These receptors were collected from a man in his fifties in good health. CDR3s leave out the opening cysteine and the closing phenylalanine or tryptophan. Not all rows give a size; the values are once, few, many and, for expanded clones, a class.

CDR3 length: 11; V gene: TRBV20-1; clone size: NA; CDR3 protein: SANTGQGETQY
CDR3 length: 12; V gene: TRBV15; clone size: NA; CDR3 protein: ATSTNRGPDTQY
CDR3 length: 12; V gene: TRBV20-1; clone size: few; CDR3 protein: SASRGYGANVLT
CDR3 length: 15; V gene: TRBV7-2; clone size: once; CDR3 protein: ASSPPRGTNMNTEAF
CDR3 length: 14; V gene: TRBV5-1; clone size: many; CDR3 protein: ASRRYLGASTDTQY
CDR3 length: 13; V gene: TRBV5-5; clone size: NA; CDR3 protein: ASSSNGGTNEKLF
CDR3 length: 13; V gene: TRBV7-8; clone size: NA; CDR3 protein: ASSLGTGELETQY
CDR3 length: 15; V gene: TRBV6-5; clone size: many; CDR3 protein: ASSYGIPGQGYNEQF
CDR3 length: 14; V gene: TRBV6-5; clone size: few; CDR3 protein: ASSYSRVPMNTEAF
CDR3 length: 12; V gene: TRBV20-1; clone size: many; CDR3 protein: SARDMREGSEAF
CDR3 length: 10; V gene: TRBV7-2; clone size: few; CDR3 protein: ASSLELGKQF
CDR3 length: 13; V gene: TRBV12-3/TRBV12-4; clone size: few; CDR3 protein: ASSPVEGGGEKLF
CDR3 length: 10; V gene: TRBV5-1; clone size: many; CDR3 protein: ASGPSLDEQF
CDR3 length: 14; V gene: TRBV7-2; clone size: many; CDR3 protein: ASSLVPSGGSGELF
CDR3 length: 13; V gene: TRBV14; clone size: NA; CDR3 protein: ASSPRGAGAGEQF
CDR3 length: 10; V gene: TRBV13; clone size: NA; CDR3 protein: ASSHSDSIQY
CDR3 length: 9; V gene: TRBV20-1; clone size: NA; CDR3 protein: SPSRGETQY
CDR3 length: 17; V gene: TRBV21-1; clone size: NA; CDR3 protein: ASSKALQGERGSNQPQH
CDR3 length: 17; V gene: TRBV15; clone size: NA; CDR3 protein: ATSRVRGVGGSLNTEAF
CDR3 length: 13; V gene: TRBV7-6; clone size: many; CDR3 protein: ASSLGQGLFYEQY